This T cell receptor (beta chain) emerged from a study of response to subunit inactivated influenza vaccine. On this clonotype: Antigen: not known.

Study observations and caveats: Authors suggested each seasonal influenza vaccination recruits few new T cells.

CDR3 length: 15 residues. CDR1 is MNHEY and CDR2 is SVGAGI in the germline V gene. V dropped 4 bases and J dropped 1; count of bases not matched to a gene: 5. TCRdb re-called the RT-PCR reads through MiXCR, storing one row per CDR3 protein. The data contain about 780,000 distinct CDR3 sequences, approximately 17% of them singletons. The source material was PBMCs from blood, sampled about 5 days after vaccination. The chain joins TRBV6-5 to TRBJ2-7, with 9 bases fitting TRBD1. The TCR was taken from a man aged 45-65 years who received an inactivated influenza vaccine. The CDR3 loop reads CASSLQGAASYEQYF. CDR3 sequence (DNA): TGTGCCAGCAGTTTACAGGGGGCGGCTTCCTACGAGCAGTACTTC.